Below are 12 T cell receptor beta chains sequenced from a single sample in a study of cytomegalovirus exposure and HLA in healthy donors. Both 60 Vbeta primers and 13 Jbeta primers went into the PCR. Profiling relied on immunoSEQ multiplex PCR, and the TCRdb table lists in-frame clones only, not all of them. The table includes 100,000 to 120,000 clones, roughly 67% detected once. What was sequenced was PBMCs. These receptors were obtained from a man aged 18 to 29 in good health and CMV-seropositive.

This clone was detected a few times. The CDR3 loop reads CASSRQGIYNEQFF. The CDR3 nucleotides read TGTGCCAGCAGCAGACAGGGGATTTACAATGAGCAGTTCTTC. This rearrangement joins TRBV28 to TRBJ2-1, with TRBD1 identical over 8 bases. The CDR3 has 14 amino acids. The V and J ends lost 6 bases and 4 bases, in that order; junction bases with no gene match: 5. Germline V CDR1 and CDR2: MDHEN, SYDVKM. The variable domain in full, with the rest retrieved from reference TRBV28 and TRBJ2-1, is DVKVTQSSRYLVKRTGEKVFLECVQDMDHENMFWYRQDPGLGLRLIYFSYDVKMKEKGDIPEGYSVSREKKERFSLILESASTNQTSMYLCASSRQGIYNEQFFGPGTRLTVL.

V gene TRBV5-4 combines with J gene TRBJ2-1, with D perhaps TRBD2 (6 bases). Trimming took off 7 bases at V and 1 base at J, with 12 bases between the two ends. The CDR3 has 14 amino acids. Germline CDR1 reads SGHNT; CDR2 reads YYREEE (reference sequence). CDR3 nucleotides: TGTGCCAGCGCCGGGCGGGGTTCCTACAATGAGCAGTTCTTC. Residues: CASAGRGSYNEQFF.

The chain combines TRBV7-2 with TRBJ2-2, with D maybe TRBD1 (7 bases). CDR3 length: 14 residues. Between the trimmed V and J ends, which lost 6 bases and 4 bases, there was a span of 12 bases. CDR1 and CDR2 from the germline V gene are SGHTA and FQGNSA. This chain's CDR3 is CASRSRGVTGELFF. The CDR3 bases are TGTGCCAGCAGATCCAGGGGGGTCACCGGGGAGCTGTTTTTT. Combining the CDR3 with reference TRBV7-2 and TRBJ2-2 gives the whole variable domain GAGVSQSPSNKVTEKGKDVELRCDPISGHTALYWYRQSLGQGLEFLIYFQGNSAPDKSGLPSDRFSAERTGGSVSTLTIQRTQQEDSAVYLCASRSRGVTGELFFGEGSRLTVL.

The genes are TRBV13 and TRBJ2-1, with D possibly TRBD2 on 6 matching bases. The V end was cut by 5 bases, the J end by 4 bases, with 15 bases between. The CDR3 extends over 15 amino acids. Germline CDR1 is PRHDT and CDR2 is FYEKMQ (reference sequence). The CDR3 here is CASSRLGLLYNEQFF. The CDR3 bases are TGTGCCAGCAGCCGACTAGGACTATTATACAATGAGCAGTTCTTC.

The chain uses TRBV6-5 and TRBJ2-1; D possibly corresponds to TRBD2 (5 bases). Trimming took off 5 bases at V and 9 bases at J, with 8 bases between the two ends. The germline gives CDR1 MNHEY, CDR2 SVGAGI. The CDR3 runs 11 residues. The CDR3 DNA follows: TGTGCCAGCAGTCGGGCGGGTGAGCAGTTCTTC. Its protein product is CASSRAGEQFF.

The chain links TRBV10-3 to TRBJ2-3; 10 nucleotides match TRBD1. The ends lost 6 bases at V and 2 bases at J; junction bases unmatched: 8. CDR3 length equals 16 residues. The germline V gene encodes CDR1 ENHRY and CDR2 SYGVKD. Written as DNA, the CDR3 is TGTGCCATCAGCAAGACCGGGACAGGGGACACAGATACGCAGTATTTT. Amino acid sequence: CAISKTGTGDTDTQYF.

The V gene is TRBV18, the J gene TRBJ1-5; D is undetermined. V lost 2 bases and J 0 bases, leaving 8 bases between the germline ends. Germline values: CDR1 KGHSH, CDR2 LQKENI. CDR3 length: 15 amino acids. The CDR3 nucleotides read TGTGCCAGCTCACCAGAGGCCAATAGCAATCAGCCCCAGCATTTT. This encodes CASSPEANSNQPQHF.

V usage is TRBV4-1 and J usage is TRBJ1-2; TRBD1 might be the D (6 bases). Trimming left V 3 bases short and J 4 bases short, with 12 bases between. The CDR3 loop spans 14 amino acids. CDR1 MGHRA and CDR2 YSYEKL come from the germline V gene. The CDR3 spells CASSQVYRAYGYTF. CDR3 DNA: TGCGCCAGCAGCCAGGTCTACAGGGCCTATGGCTACACCTTC.

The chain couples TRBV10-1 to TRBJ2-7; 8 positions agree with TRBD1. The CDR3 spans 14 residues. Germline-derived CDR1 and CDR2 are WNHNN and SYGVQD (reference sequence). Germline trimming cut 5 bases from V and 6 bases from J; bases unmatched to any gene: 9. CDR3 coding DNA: TGCGCCAGCAGTTCTTCCAGGGGGCTAGGCGAGCAGTACTTC. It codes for CASSSSRGLGEQYF.

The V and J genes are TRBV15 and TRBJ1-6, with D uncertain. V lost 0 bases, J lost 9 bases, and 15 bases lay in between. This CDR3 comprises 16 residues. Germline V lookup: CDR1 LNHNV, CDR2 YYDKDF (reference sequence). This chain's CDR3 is CATSRDVFLSTSPLHF. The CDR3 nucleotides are TGTGCCACCAGCAGAGATGTCTTTTTGTCTACTTCACCCCTCCACTTT.

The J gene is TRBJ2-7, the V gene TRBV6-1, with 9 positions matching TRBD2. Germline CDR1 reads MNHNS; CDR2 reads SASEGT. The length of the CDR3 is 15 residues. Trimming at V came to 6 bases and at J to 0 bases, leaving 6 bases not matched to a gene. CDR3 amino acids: CASSKLAGGSYEQYF. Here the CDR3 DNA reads TGTGCCAGCAGCAAACTAGCGGGTGGCTCCTACGAGCAGTACTTC.

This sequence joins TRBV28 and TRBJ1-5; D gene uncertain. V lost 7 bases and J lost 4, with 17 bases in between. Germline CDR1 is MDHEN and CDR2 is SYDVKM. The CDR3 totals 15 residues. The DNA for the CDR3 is TGTGCCAGCATCGCGGGTGCGGGAGGGAATCAGCCCCAGCATTTT. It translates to CASIAGAGGNQPQHF.